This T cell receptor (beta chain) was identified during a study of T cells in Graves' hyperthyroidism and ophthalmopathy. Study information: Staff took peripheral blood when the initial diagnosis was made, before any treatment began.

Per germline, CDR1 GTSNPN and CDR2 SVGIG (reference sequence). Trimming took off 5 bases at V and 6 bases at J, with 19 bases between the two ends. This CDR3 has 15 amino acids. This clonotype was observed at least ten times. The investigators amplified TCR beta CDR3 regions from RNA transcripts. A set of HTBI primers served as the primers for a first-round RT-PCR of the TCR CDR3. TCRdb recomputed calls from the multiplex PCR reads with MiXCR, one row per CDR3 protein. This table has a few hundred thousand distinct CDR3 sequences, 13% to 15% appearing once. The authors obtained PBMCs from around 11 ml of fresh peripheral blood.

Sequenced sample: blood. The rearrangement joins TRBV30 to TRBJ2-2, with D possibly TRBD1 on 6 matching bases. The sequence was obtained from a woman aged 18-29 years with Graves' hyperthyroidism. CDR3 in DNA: TGTGCCTGGGAGTCTGGGGGCGTAATTGCCGGGGAGCTGTTTTTT. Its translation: CAWESGGVIAGELFF.